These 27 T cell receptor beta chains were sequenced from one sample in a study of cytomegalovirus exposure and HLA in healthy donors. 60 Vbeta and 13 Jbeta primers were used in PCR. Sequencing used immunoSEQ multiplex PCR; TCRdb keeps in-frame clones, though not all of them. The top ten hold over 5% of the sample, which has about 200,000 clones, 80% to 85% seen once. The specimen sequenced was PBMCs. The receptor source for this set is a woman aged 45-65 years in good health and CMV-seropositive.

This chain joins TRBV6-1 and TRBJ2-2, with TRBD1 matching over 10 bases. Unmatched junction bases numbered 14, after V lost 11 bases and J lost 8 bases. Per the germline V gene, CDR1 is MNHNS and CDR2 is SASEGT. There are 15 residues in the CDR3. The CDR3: CAGRGTGVLSGELFF. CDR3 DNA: TGTGCCGGCCGGGGGACAGGGGTTTTATCAGGGGAGCTGTTTTTT.

The CDR3 DNA follows: TGTGCCAGCAGTTTACTAGGTGAAGCTTTCTTT. As protein: CASSLLGEAFF. This chain uses TRBV28 with TRBJ1-1, with D hard to call. Trimming removed 2 bases from V and 7 bases from J, with 5 bases in between. This CDR3 has 11 residues. CDR1 is MDHEN and CDR2 is SYDVKM in the germline V gene. The full variable domain, its missing parts supplied by reference TRBV28 and TRBJ1-1, is DVKVTQSSRYLVKRTGEKVFLECVQDMDHENMFWYRQDPGLGLRLIYFSYDVKMKEKGDIPEGYSVSREKKERFSLILESASTNQTSMYLCASSLLGEAFFGQGTRLTVV.

The CDR3 here is CASSYGLAEGSEQFF. CDR3 DNA sequence: TGTGCCAGCAGTTACGGTCTAGCGGAGGGGAGTGAGCAGTTCTTC. The chain joins TRBV6-6 to TRBJ2-1, with TRBD2 identical over 7 bases. The J segment lost 9 bases and the V segment lost 2 bases, leaving 10 bases of the junction unmatched. The CDR3 contains 15 residues. The germline V gene has CDR1 MNHNY and CDR2 SVGAGI (reference sequence).

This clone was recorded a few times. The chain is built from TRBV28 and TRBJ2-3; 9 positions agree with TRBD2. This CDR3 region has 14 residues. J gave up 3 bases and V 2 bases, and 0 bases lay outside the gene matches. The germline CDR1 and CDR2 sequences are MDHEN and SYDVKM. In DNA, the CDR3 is TGTGCCAGCAGTTTAAGCGGGAGGACAGATACGCAGTATTTT. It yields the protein CASSLSGRTDTQYF.

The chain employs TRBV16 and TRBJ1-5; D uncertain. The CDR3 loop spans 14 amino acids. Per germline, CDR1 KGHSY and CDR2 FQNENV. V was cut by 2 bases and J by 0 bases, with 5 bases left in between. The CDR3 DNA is TGTGCCAGCAGCCAACGGGGTAGCAATCAGCCCCAGCATTTT. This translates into CASSQRGSNQPQHF.

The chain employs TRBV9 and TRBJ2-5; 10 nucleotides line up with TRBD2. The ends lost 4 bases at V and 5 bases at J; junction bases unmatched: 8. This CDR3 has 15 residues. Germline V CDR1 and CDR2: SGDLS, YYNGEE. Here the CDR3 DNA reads TGTGCCAGCAGCCCCCGGACTAGCGGAGGGGAGACCCAGTACTTC. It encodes CASSPRTSGGETQYF.

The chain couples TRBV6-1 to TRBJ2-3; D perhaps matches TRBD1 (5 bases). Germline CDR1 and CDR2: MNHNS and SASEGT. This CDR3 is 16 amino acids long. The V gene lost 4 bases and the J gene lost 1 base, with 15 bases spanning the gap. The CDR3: CASSARGHERTDTQYF. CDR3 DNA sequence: TGTGCCAGCAGTGCCCGCGGACACGAACGCACAGATACGCAGTATTTT.

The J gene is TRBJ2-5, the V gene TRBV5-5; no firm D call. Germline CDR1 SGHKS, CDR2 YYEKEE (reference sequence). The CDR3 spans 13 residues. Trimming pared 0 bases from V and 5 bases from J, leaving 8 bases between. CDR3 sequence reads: CASSLARPETQYF. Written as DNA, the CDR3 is TGTGCCAGCAGCTTGGCCAGGCCGGAGACCCAGTACTTC.

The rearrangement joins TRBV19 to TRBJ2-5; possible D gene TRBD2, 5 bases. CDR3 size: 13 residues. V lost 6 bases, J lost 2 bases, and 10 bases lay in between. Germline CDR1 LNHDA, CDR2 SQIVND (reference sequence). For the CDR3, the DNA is TGTGCCAGTAGCCCGGGGAGACAAGAGACCCAGTACTTC. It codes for CASSPGRQETQYF.

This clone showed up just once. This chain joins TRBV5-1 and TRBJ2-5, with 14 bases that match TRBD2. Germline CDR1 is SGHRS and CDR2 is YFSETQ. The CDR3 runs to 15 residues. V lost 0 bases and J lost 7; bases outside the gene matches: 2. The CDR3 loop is CASSLGGLAGGTQYF. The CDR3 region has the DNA TGCGCCAGCAGCTTGGGAGGACTAGCGGGGGGGACCCAGTACTTC.

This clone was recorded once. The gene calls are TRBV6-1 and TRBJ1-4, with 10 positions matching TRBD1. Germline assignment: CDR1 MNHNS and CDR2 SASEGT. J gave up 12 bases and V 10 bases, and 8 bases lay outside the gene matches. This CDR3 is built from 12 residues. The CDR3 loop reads CANRQGARELFF. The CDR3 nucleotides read TGTGCCAACAGACAGGGGGCGCGAGAACTGTTTTTT.

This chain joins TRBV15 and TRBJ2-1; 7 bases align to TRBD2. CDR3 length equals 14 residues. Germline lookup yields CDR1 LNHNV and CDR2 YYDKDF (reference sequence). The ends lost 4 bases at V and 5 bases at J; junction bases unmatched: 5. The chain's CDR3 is CATSTGGTHNEQFF. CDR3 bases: TGTGCCACCAGCACGGGAGGTACCCACAATGAGCAGTTCTTC.

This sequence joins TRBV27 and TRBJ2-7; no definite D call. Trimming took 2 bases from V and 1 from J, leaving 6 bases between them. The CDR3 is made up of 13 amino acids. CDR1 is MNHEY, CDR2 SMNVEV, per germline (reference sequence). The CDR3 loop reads CASSLARSYEQYF. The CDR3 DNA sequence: TGTGCCAGCAGTTTAGCGAGGTCCTACGAGCAGTACTTC.

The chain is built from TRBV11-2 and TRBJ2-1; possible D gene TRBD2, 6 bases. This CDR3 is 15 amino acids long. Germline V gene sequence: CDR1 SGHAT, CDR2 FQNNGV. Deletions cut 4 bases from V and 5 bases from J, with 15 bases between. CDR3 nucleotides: TGTGCCAGCAGCTACGGACTAAGCCGAGACAATGAGCAGTTCTTC. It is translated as CASSYGLSRDNEQFF.

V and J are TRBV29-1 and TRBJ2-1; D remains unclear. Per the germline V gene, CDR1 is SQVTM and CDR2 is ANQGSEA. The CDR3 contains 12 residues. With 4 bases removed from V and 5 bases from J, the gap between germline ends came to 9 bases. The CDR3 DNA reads TGCAGCGTTGTCCCAGATCACAATGAGCAGTTCTTC. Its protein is CSVVPDHNEQFF.

This CDR3 reads CASSLSMGQGGYGRGTEAFF. CDR3 in DNA: TGTGCCAGCAGTTTATCGATGGGACAGGGGGGTTACGGTCGTGGTACTGAAGCTTTCTTT. This chain links TRBV27 with TRBJ1-1, with 11 bases aligning to TRBD1. Germline V gives CDR1 MNHEY, CDR2 SMNVEV (reference sequence). Trimming removed 0 bases from V and 5 bases from J; junction bases left unmatched: 17. The CDR3 contains 20 residues.

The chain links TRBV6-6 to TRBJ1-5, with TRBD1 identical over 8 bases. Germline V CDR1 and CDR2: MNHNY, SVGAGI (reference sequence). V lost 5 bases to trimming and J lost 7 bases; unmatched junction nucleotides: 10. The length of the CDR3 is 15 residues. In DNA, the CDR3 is TGTGCCAGCAGTCCCGGACAGGGATTGAGGCAGCCCCAGCATTTT. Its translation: CASSPGQGLRQPQHF.

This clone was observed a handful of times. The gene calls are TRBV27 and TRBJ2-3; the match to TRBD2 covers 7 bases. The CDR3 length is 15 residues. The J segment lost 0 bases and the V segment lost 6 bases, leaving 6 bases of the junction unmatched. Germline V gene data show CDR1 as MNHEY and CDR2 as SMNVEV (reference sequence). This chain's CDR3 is CASSKRGSSTDTQYF. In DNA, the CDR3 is TGTGCCAGCAGCAAGCGGGGCTCTAGCACAGATACGCAGTATTTT.

CDR3 nucleotides: TGCAGCGTGGCCGGGACTCCTAATGACTTCCAAGAGACCCAGTACTTC. Encoded protein: CSVAGTPNDFQETQYF. The gene calls are TRBV29-1 and TRBJ2-5, with D possibly TRBD2 on 6 matching bases. This CDR3 has 16 residues. CDR1 is SQVTM, CDR2 ANQGSEA, per germline. The V and J ends lost 6 bases and 1 base respectively, with 21 bases between them.

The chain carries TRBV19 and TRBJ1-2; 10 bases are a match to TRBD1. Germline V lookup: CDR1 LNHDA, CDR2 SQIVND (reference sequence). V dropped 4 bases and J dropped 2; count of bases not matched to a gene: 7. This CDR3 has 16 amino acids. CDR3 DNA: TGTGCCAGTAGTAGAATATCGGGACAGGGGAACTATGGCTACACCTTC. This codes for CASSRISGQGNYGYTF. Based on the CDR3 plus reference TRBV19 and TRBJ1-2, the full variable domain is DGGITQSPKYLFRKEGQNVTLSCEQNLNHDAMYWYRQDPGQGLRLIYYSQIVNDFQKGDIAEGYSVSREKKESFPLTVTSAQKNPTAFYLCASSRISGQGNYGYTFGSGTRLTVV.

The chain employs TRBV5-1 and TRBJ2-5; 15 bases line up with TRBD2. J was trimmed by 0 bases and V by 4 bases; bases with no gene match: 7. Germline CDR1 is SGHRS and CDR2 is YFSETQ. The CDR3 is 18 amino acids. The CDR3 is CASSTGLAGGNYQETQYF. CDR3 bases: TGCGCCAGCAGCACGGGACTAGCGGGGGGCAACTACCAAGAGACCCAGTACTTC.

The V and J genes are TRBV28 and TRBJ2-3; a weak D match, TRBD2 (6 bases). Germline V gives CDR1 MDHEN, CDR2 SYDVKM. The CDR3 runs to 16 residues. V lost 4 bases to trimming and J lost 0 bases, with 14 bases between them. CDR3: CASSSPGGGSTDTQYF. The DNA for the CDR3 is TGTGCCAGCAGTTCCCCAGGTGGGGGGAGCACAGATACGCAGTATTTT.

Written as DNA, the CDR3 is TGTGCCAGCAGCCAAGAAATGGGACAGGGAAACACCGGGGAGCTGTTTTTT. This translates into CASSQEMGQGNTGELFF. This chain links TRBV4-2 with TRBJ2-2; 9 bases agree with TRBD1. CDR1 and CDR2 from the germline V gene are LGHNA and YNFKEQ. The CDR3 length is 17 residues. V gave up 0 bases and J gave up 2 bases; unmatched junction bases: 4.

DNA of the CDR3: TGTGCCAGTTACGGTCCCCAAAGCACAGATACGCAGTATTTT. The encoded protein is CASYGPQSTDTQYF. The genes are TRBV28 and TRBJ2-3; D is undetermined. The CDR3 runs to 14 residues. Per germline, CDR1 MDHEN and CDR2 SYDVKM. Trimming cost V 9 bases and J 0 bases, with 13 bases left between them.

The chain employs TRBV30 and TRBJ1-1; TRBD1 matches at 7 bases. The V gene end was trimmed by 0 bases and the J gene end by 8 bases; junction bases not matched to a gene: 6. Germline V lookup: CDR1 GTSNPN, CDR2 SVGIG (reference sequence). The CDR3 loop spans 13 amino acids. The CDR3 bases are TGTGCCTGGAGTGTACAGGGGTCTAGGGAAGCTTTCTTT. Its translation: CAWSVQGSREAFF.

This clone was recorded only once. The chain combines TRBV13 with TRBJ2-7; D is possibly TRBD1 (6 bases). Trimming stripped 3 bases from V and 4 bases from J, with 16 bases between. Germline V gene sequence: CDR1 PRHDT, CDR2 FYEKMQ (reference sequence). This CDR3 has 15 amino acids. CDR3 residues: CASSLSKGGRYEQYF. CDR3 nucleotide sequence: TGTGCCAGCAGCTTGTCGAAAGGGGGAAGGTACGAGCAGTACTTC.

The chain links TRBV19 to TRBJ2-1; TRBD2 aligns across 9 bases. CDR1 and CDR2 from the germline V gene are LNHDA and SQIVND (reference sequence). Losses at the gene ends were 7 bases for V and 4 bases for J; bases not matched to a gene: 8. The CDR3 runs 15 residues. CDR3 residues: CASNPIAGDYNEQFF. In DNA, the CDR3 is TGTGCCAGTAATCCGATAGCGGGAGATTACAATGAGCAGTTCTTC.